At least ten counts were recorded for the clone carrying this T cell receptor beta chain. Its antigen remains unknown. The data stem from a study of T cells in Graves' hyperthyroidism and ophthalmopathy. Findings of the study overall: Blood samples included most of the expanded thyroid clonotypes exceeding 0.001. For ophthalmopathy, model prediction preceded onset by a median about 6.4 months.

TCR beta CDR3 region amplification was performed from RNA transcripts. The TCR CDR3 was amplified in a first-round RT-PCR using the HTBI primer set. MiXCR was run by TCRdb on the multiplex PCR reads, yielding one entry per CDR3 protein. This sample yields 550,000 to 650,000 distinct CDR3 sequences, of which about 15% are seen a single time; roughly 6.2% belongs to the top ten. Criteria for exclusion of patients were uncontrolled infection, other autoimmune disease, pregnancy or lactation. Source material for PBMCs was less than 12 ml fresh peripheral blood. The V segment lost 4 bases and the J segment 10 bases; nucleotides outside the gene matches: 5. The germline V gene has CDR1 SGHTS and CDR2 YDEGEE. This CDR3 comprises 12 residues.

This sequence joins TRBV5-8 and TRBJ1-1; 9 nucleotides match TRBD1. The sample consisted of blood. The clonotype comes from a woman aged 30 to 39 with Graves' hyperthyroidism that later progressed to Graves' ophthalmopathy. The CDR3 loop reads CASSDVTGGAFF. CDR3 coding DNA: TGTGCCAGCAGCGATGTGACAGGGGGAGCTTTCTTT.